A selection of T cell receptor beta chains follows, all from one sample in a study of blood T cell repertoires in COVID-19. Assay used: immunoSEQ multiplex PCR; TCRdb lists only in-frame clones, some missing. The sample has roughly 360,000 clones, approximately 87% seen once; the top ten hold 1% to 1.5%. Input material: PBMCs or T cells enriched from blood (not recorded which). The receptors were sampled from a man aged 25 to 45 who had recovered from COVID-19. The CDR3 runs from the conserved cysteine through the conserved F or W. The order of the fields is V gene, J gene, D gene, clone size, CDR3 DNA, CDR3 protein. A D gene is named only where the DNA matches it firmly. Clone size appears in some rows only: once, few, many, or a class for an expanded clone.

>TRBV18|TRBJ1-4|TRBD1|.
TGTGCCAGCTCACCCGGGACAGTCTTGGGGTCTTCTAATGAAAAACTGTTTTTT
CASSPGTVLGSSNEKLFF
>TRBV6-5|TRBJ2-3|TRBD1|.
TGTGCCAGCAGCCTGGGACAGGTGAGCACAGATACGCAGTATTTT
CASSLGQVSTDTQYF
>TRBV10-3|TRBJ2-7|.|.
TGTGCCATCAGTGAGTCGACAAGAGAGAAACAGGGGACTTACGAGCAGTACTTC
CAISESTREKQGTYEQYF
>TRBV10-3|TRBJ1-2|.|.
TGTGCCATCAGTTATGGACAGAGCTATGGCTACACCTTC
CAISYGQSYGYTF
>TRBV30|TRBJ1-1|.|.
TGTGCCTGGGGACGCGGGGGCACTGAAGCTTTCTTT
CAWGRGGTEAFF
>TRBV3-1/TRBV3-2|TRBJ2-1|TRBD1|.
TGTGCCAGCAGCCCGGACAGGGACAATGAGCAGTTCTTC
CASSPDRDNEQFF
>TRBV11-2|TRBJ1-1|TRBD1|few
TGTGCCAGCAGCACTACAGGGGTCACTGAAGCTTTCTTT
CASSTTGVTEAFF
>TRBV20-1|TRBJ2-3|TRBD2|.
TGCAGTGCTAGTTTGGCGGGGGGCCTGGTTAGCACAGATACGCAGTATTTT
CSASLAGGLVSTDTQYF
>TRBV12-3/TRBV12-4|TRBJ1-2|.|.
TGTGCCAGCAGTCGCGGCCCCGGGAATGGCTACACCTTC
CASSRGPGNGYTF
>TRBV4-1|TRBJ2-7|.|.
TGCGCCAGCAGCCAAGATGAGCAGCTCGGCGGGCAGTACTTC
CASSQDEQLGGQYF
>TRBV2|TRBJ1-1|TRBD1|.
TGTGCCAGCAGTGCCCGGGACAGGGATTTTTTTCTAAGGACTGAAGCTTTCTTT
CASSARDRDFFLRTEAFF
>TRBV5-1|TRBJ1-4|.|.
TGCGCCAGCAGCTCGATACAGGGCTCTAATGAAAAACTGTTTTTT
CASSSIQGSNEKLFF
>TRBV7-9|TRBJ1-4|TRBD1|once
TGTGCCAGCAGCTCGTCGGACAGGGTCAATGAAAAACTGTTTTTT
CASSSSDRVNEKLFF
>TRBV2|TRBJ2-3|.|once
TGTGCCAGCACCGAGGGCAGGGGCCCGGCAGATACGCAGTATTTT
CASTEGRGPADTQYF
>TRBV21-1|TRBJ1-6|.|.
TGTGCCAGCACCCCGGGACAGTTTAATTCACCCCTCCACTTT
CASTPGQFNSPLHF
>TRBV19|TRBJ1-5|TRBD1|.
TGTGCCAGTACGCGACAGGGGCCTTATCAGCCCCAGCATTTT
CASTRQGPYQPQHF
>TRBV19|TRBJ1-5|.|.
TGTGCCAGTAGTATTAATGCAGGGTTTCATCAGCCCCAGCATTTT
CASSINAGFHQPQHF
>TRBV6-5|TRBJ1-5|.|once
TGTGCCAGCAGTTGGGACACACAGCCCCAGCATTTT
CASSWDTQPQHF
>TRBV7-9|TRBJ2-1|.|.
TGTGCCAGCAGCTTAAGTGGGGCGTACAATGAGCAGTTCTTC
CASSLSGAYNEQFF
>TRBV10-3|TRBJ2-7|TRBD2|.
TGTGCCACTTTGACTAGCGGGGTTAGCTCCTACGAGCAGTACTTC
CATLTSGVSSYEQYF
>TRBV6-5|TRBJ2-5|TRBD2|.
TGTGCCAGCAGTTGGGGACTAAACAATCAAGAGACCCAGTACTTC
CASSWGLNNQETQYF
>TRBV9|TRBJ2-7|TRBD2|.
TGTGCCAGCAGCGTAGGCCCAGCGGGGGGGGAAGAGCAGTACTTC
CASSVGPAGGEEQYF
>TRBV28|TRBJ1-2|TRBD1|.
TGTGCCAGCAGTTTAGGACAGGAGAACTATGGCTACACCTTC
CASSLGQENYGYTF
>TRBV19|TRBJ1-6|.|.
TGTGCCAGTACCGCTTCACAGGTTGCTACGCGGAATTCACCCCTCCACTTT
CASTASQVATRNSPLHF
>TRBV7-9|TRBJ1-2|.|.
TGTGCCAGCAGCCCCCACCCCCCCACGACAGAGTATGGCTACACCTTC
CASSPHPPTTEYGYTF
>TRBV19|TRBJ2-1|TRBD2|.
TGTGCCAGTAGTACCCCGGGGGGCTCCTACAATGAGCAGTTCTTC
CASSTPGGSYNEQFF
>TRBV29-1|TRBJ1-2|.|.
TGCAGCGTTGCGCGGGGGCGTGGGGGCTATGGCTACACCTTC
CSVARGRGGYGYTF
>TRBV27|TRBJ1-2|.|.
TGTGCCAGCAGTTCGGCGGCTAACTATGGCTACACCTTC
CASSSAANYGYTF
>TRBV5-8|TRBJ1-2|.|once
TGTGCCAGCAGCTTGCAGGCCCCGAATTCTAACTATGGCTACACCTTC
CASSLQAPNSNYGYTF
>TRBV7-9|TRBJ1-2|.|.
TGTGCCAGCAGCTCACTAGCCCCCCGGGCCTGGCGTGACTATGGCTACACCTTC
CASSSLAPRAWRDYGYTF
>TRBV18|TRBJ1-2|.|.
TGTGCCAGCTCACCATACATTGCAGGGGAAGTCTATGGCTACACCTTC
CASSPYIAGEVYGYTF
>TRBV19|TRBJ1-5|TRBD1|.
TGTGCCAGTAGTTCCGGGACAGGGAATCAGCCCCAGCATTTT
CASSSGTGNQPQHF
>TRBV7-3|TRBJ2-1|TRBD2|.
TGTGCCAGCAGCTCCCGGGGAGCGGGGGGGTCCTACAATGAGCAGTTCTTC
CASSSRGAGGSYNEQFF
>TRBV19|TRBJ1-4|TRBD1|.
TGTGCCAGTAGCAGGGGACAGGGGAATGAAAAACTGTTTTTT
CASSRGQGNEKLFF
>TRBV6-5|TRBJ1-5|.|.
TGTGCCAGCAGCTGGGAGGGGGTCGGCCAGCCCCAGCATTTT
CASSWEGVGQPQHF
>TRBV5-1|TRBJ1-3|.|.
TGCGCCAGCAGTCAACAAGCGGGGTCTGGAAACACCATATATTTT
CASSQQAGSGNTIYF
>TRBV4-2|TRBJ2-2|.|.
TGTGCCAGCAGCCTGGCAGGGGGACTGAACACCGGGGAGCTGTTTTTT
CASSLAGGLNTGELFF
>TRBV2|TRBJ1-2|.|.
TGTGCCAGCAGTTGGGACTTAAAGTATGGCTACACCTTC
CASSWDLKYGYTF
>TRBV4-3|TRBJ2-1|.|.
TGCGCCAGCAGCCAGGCTACTAGTATCTACGATGAGCAGTTCTTC
CASSQATSIYDEQFF
>TRBV12-3/TRBV12-4|TRBJ1-2|.|.
TGTGCCAGCAGTTTTGAAGGGGCCCGTGGCTACACCTTC
CASSFEGARGYTF
>TRBV6-5|TRBJ1-1|TRBD1|.
TGTGCCAGCAGTCGGGACAGACGAAACACTGAAGCTTTCTTT
CASSRDRRNTEAFF
>TRBV27|TRBJ1-4|.|.
TGTGCCAGCAGTTTGAGCGGGGGTCTTTACGAAAAACTGTTTTTT
CASSLSGGLYEKLFF